Listed below are T cell receptor beta chains from one sample, sequenced in a study of T cell responses to AZD1222 COVID-19 vaccine. Sequencing used immunoSEQ multiplex PCR; TCRdb keeps in-frame clones, though not all of them. The sample lists under 200,000 clones, approximately 90% occurring once. The sequences come from peripheral blood, collected on day 0 of AZD1222 vaccination. The receptors stem from an adult in good health. Both conserved end residues are part of each CDR3. The order of the fields is V gene, clone size, J gene, CDR3 length, D gene, CDR3 protein, CDR3 DNA. The D gene is left open where the match is weak. Clone size is given for some rows only: seen once, a few or many times, or a class if the clone is expanded.

v_call: TRBV6-5; clone_size: NA; j_call: TRBJ1-3; cdr3_length: 15; d_call: NA; cdr3_aa: CATQNSVGYGNTIYF; cdr3_nt: TGTGCCACTCAAAATTCCGTGGGTTATGGAAACACCATATATTTT
v_call: TRBV9; clone_size: once; j_call: TRBJ2-7; cdr3_length: 15; d_call: NA; cdr3_aa: CASSPRGEGTYEQYF; cdr3_nt: TGTGCCAGCAGCCCAAGAGGTGAAGGCACCTACGAGCAGTACTTC
v_call: TRBV18; clone_size: NA; j_call: TRBJ1-6; cdr3_length: 14; d_call: NA; cdr3_aa: CASSPKSGTSPLHF; cdr3_nt: TGTGCCAGCTCACCAAAGTCGGGAACCTCACCCCTCCACTTT
v_call: TRBV7-9; clone_size: few; j_call: TRBJ2-7; cdr3_length: 14; d_call: TRBD2; cdr3_aa: CASSLLAGTYEQYF; cdr3_nt: TGTGCCAGCAGCTTATTAGCGGGAACCTACGAGCAGTACTTC
v_call: TRBV11-1; clone_size: NA; j_call: TRBJ1-1; cdr3_length: 13; d_call: TRBD1; cdr3_aa: CASRTAGQLEAFF; cdr3_nt: TGTGCCAGCAGGACAGCGGGACAGCTTGAAGCTTTCTTT
v_call: TRBV6-5; clone_size: NA; j_call: TRBJ2-5; cdr3_length: 14; d_call: NA; cdr3_aa: CASSFPSGAETQYF; cdr3_nt: TGTGCCAGCAGTTTCCCCTCGGGAGCAGAGACCCAGTACTTC
v_call: TRBV11-2; clone_size: NA; j_call: TRBJ1-2; cdr3_length: 15; d_call: NA; cdr3_aa: CASSSPRRTAYGYTF; cdr3_nt: TGTGCCAGCAGCTCCCCCCGGAGGACAGCCTATGGCTACACCTTC
v_call: TRBV20-1; clone_size: NA; j_call: TRBJ2-6; cdr3_length: 15; d_call: TRBD1; cdr3_aa: CSASDRGYGANVLTF; cdr3_nt: TGCAGTGCTAGTGACAGGGGGTACGGGGCCAACGTCCTGACTTTC
v_call: TRBV7-9; clone_size: NA; j_call: TRBJ1-6; cdr3_length: 15; d_call: NA; cdr3_aa: CASRPTGAANSPLHF; cdr3_nt: TGTGCCAGCAGGCCGACCGGGGCAGCTAATTCACCCCTCCACTTT
v_call: TRBV19; clone_size: NA; j_call: TRBJ1-1; cdr3_length: 15; d_call: TRBD1; cdr3_aa: CASSILDRVNTEAFF; cdr3_nt: TGTGCCAGTAGTATCCTTGACAGGGTGAACACTGAAGCTTTCTTT
v_call: TRBV7-9; clone_size: NA; j_call: TRBJ1-2; cdr3_length: 13; d_call: NA; cdr3_aa: CASSFASNYGYTF; cdr3_nt: TGTGCCAGCAGCTTTGCCTCTAACTATGGCTACACCTTC
v_call: TRBV19; clone_size: NA; j_call: TRBJ2-1; cdr3_length: 15; d_call: NA; cdr3_aa: CASSKLDLSYNEQFF; cdr3_nt: TGTGCCAGTAGTAAGTTAGATCTCTCCTACAATGAGCAGTTCTTC
v_call: TRBV5-1; clone_size: once; j_call: TRBJ1-2; cdr3_length: 15; d_call: TRBD1; cdr3_aa: CASSSSGTGNYGYTF; cdr3_nt: TGCGCCAGCAGCTCTTCCGGGACAGGGAACTATGGCTACACCTTC
v_call: TRBV7-9; clone_size: NA; j_call: TRBJ2-5; cdr3_length: 14; d_call: NA; cdr3_aa: CASEGGANQETQYF; cdr3_nt: TGTGCCAGCGAGGGAGGAGCGAACCAAGAGACCCAGTACTTC
v_call: TRBV6-5; clone_size: NA; j_call: TRBJ2-7; cdr3_length: 14; d_call: NA; cdr3_aa: CASIGRGGYYEQYF; cdr3_nt: TGTGCCAGCATCGGGCGAGGTGGTTACTACGAGCAGTACTTC
v_call: TRBV9; clone_size: NA; j_call: TRBJ2-2; cdr3_length: 17; d_call: NA; cdr3_aa: CASSVALWDSNTGELFF; cdr3_nt: TGTGCCAGCAGCGTAGCCCTTTGGGACTCTAACACCGGGGAGCTGTTTTTT
v_call: TRBV29-1; clone_size: NA; j_call: TRBJ2-1; cdr3_length: 15; d_call: TRBD2; cdr3_aa: CSVGGTSGRYNEQFF; cdr3_nt: TGCAGCGTAGGCGGGACTAGCGGGAGGTACAATGAGCAGTTCTTC
v_call: TRBV18; clone_size: NA; j_call: TRBJ1-4; cdr3_length: 16; d_call: TRBD1; cdr3_aa: CASSLLPGQSNEKLFF; cdr3_nt: TGTGCCAGCTCATTACTACCGGGACAGAGCAATGAAAAACTGTTTTTT
v_call: TRBV29-1; clone_size: NA; j_call: TRBJ1-2; cdr3_length: 12; d_call: NA; cdr3_aa: CSVEWGVAGYTF; cdr3_nt: TGCAGCGTTGAATGGGGGGTGGCTGGCTACACCTTC
v_call: TRBV9; clone_size: NA; j_call: TRBJ2-7; cdr3_length: 16; d_call: TRBD2; cdr3_aa: CASSVAGLAGTYEQYF; cdr3_nt: TGTGCCAGCAGCGTAGCTGGCCTAGCGGGAACCTACGAGCAGTACTTC
v_call: TRBV29-1; clone_size: NA; j_call: TRBJ1-1; cdr3_length: 14; d_call: NA; cdr3_aa: CSVGAASRNTEAFF; cdr3_nt: TGCAGCGTTGGGGCGGCCAGTAGGAACACTGAAGCTTTCTTT
v_call: TRBV28; clone_size: NA; j_call: TRBJ2-5; cdr3_length: 18; d_call: TRBD2; cdr3_aa: CASSFSLGSGSTQETQYF; cdr3_nt: TGTGCCAGCAGTTTCTCCTTGGGGAGCGGGAGTACCCAAGAGACCCAGTACTTC
v_call: TRBV28; clone_size: NA; j_call: TRBJ1-1; cdr3_length: 14; d_call: NA; cdr3_aa: CASSLIGKNTEAFF; cdr3_nt: TGTGCCAGCAGTTTAATAGGGAAGAACACTGAAGCTTTCTTT
v_call: TRBV11-1; clone_size: NA; j_call: TRBJ2-7; cdr3_length: 14; d_call: NA; cdr3_aa: CASSLGGGTYEQYF; cdr3_nt: TGTGCCAGCAGCTTAGGAGGTGGGACCTACGAGCAGTACTTC
v_call: TRBV20-1; clone_size: NA; j_call: TRBJ2-7; cdr3_length: 14; d_call: NA; cdr3_aa: CSASEIGEYYEQYF; cdr3_nt: TGCAGTGCTAGTGAAATCGGGGAATATTACGAGCAGTACTTC
v_call: TRBV29-1; clone_size: NA; j_call: TRBJ1-4; cdr3_length: 12; d_call: NA; cdr3_aa: CSVEGGNEKLFF; cdr3_nt: TGCAGCGTTGAAGGAGGGAATGAAAAACTGTTTTTT
v_call: TRBV9; clone_size: once; j_call: TRBJ2-5; cdr3_length: 18; d_call: TRBD2; cdr3_aa: CASSDFPPPAGITETQYF; cdr3_nt: TGTGCCAGCAGCGATTTCCCCCCCCCAGCGGGGATCACAGAGACCCAGTACTTC
v_call: TRBV10-3; clone_size: NA; j_call: TRBJ1-2; cdr3_length: 15; d_call: TRBD1; cdr3_aa: CAITGTGSRSYGYTF; cdr3_nt: TGTGCCATCACTGGGACAGGGTCTAGGAGCTATGGCTACACCTTC
v_call: TRBV6-5; clone_size: NA; j_call: TRBJ1-1; cdr3_length: 14; d_call: NA; cdr3_aa: CASFTRDPDTEAFF; cdr3_nt: TGTGCCAGCTTCACACGGGACCCAGACACTGAAGCTTTCTTT
v_call: TRBV7-2; clone_size: NA; j_call: TRBJ1-1; cdr3_length: 11; d_call: NA; cdr3_aa: CASSPYLEAFF; cdr3_nt: TGTGCCAGCAGCCCATACCTTGAAGCTTTCTTT
v_call: TRBV18; clone_size: NA; j_call: TRBJ2-7; cdr3_length: 13; d_call: NA; cdr3_aa: CASSPPGRDEQYF; cdr3_nt: TGTGCCAGCTCACCACCAGGCAGGGACGAGCAGTACTTC
v_call: TRBV14; clone_size: few; j_call: TRBJ1-3; cdr3_length: 14; d_call: NA; cdr3_aa: CASSQAGAGNTIYF; cdr3_nt: TGTGCCAGCAGCCAAGCAGGGGCAGGAAACACCATATATTTT
v_call: TRBV11-2; clone_size: NA; j_call: TRBJ1-4; cdr3_length: 17; d_call: TRBD1; cdr3_aa: CASSFSETGTGNEKLFF; cdr3_nt: TGTGCCAGCAGCTTTTCGGAGACCGGGACAGGGAATGAAAAACTGTTTTTT
v_call: TRBV7-9; clone_size: NA; j_call: TRBJ1-1; cdr3_length: 15; d_call: TRBD1; cdr3_aa: CASSLSGGSITEAFF; cdr3_nt: TGTGCCAGCAGCTTATCAGGGGGAAGTATTACTGAAGCTTTCTTT
v_call: TRBV14; clone_size: NA; j_call: TRBJ2-4; cdr3_length: 13; d_call: NA; cdr3_aa: CASSQEGSGIQYF; cdr3_nt: TGTGCCAGCAGCCAAGAGGGGAGTGGCATTCAGTACTTC
v_call: TRBV20-1; clone_size: NA; j_call: TRBJ2-5; cdr3_length: 11; d_call: NA; cdr3_aa: CSAHREETQYF; cdr3_nt: TGCAGTGCCCACAGGGAAGAGACCCAGTACTTC
v_call: TRBV7-3; clone_size: NA; j_call: TRBJ2-7; cdr3_length: 17; d_call: NA; cdr3_aa: CASSHPGRPPRYREQYF; cdr3_nt: TGTGCCAGCAGCCACCCGGGGAGGCCACCGAGATACCGTGAGCAGTACTTC
v_call: TRBV3-1/TRBV3-2; clone_size: NA; j_call: TRBJ1-1; cdr3_length: 15; d_call: TRBD1; cdr3_aa: CASSQEQGAETEAFF; cdr3_nt: TGTGCCAGCAGCCAAGAGCAGGGGGCAGAGACTGAAGCTTTCTTT
v_call: TRBV6-5; clone_size: NA; j_call: TRBJ1-1; cdr3_length: 15; d_call: NA; cdr3_aa: CASSPTDKLNTEAFF; cdr3_nt: TGTGCCAGCAGCCCGACGGACAAGTTGAACACTGAAGCTTTCTTT
v_call: TRBV2; clone_size: NA; j_call: TRBJ2-1; cdr3_length: 14; d_call: NA; cdr3_aa: CASSELLGGGEQFF; cdr3_nt: TGTGCCAGCAGTGAACTGTTGGGGGGCGGTGAGCAGTTCTTC
v_call: TRBV7-8; clone_size: once; j_call: TRBJ2-7; cdr3_length: 17; d_call: TRBD2; cdr3_aa: CASSFAGTSGRVNEQYF; cdr3_nt: TGTGCCAGCAGCTTCGCCGGGACTAGCGGGAGGGTGAACGAGCAGTACTTC
v_call: TRBV2; clone_size: once; j_call: TRBJ1-1; cdr3_length: 14; d_call: TRBD1; cdr3_aa: CASSATPGGAEAFF; cdr3_nt: TGTGCCAGCAGCGCGACTCCAGGGGGGGCTGAAGCTTTCTTT
v_call: TRBV5-6; clone_size: once; j_call: TRBJ2-1; cdr3_length: 15; d_call: TRBD1; cdr3_aa: CASSLWTGPYNEQFF; cdr3_nt: TGTGCCAGCAGCTTATGGACAGGGCCCTACAATGAGCAGTTCTTC
v_call: TRBV6-5; clone_size: NA; j_call: TRBJ2-7; cdr3_length: 14; d_call: NA; cdr3_aa: CASSYSGTAGEQYF; cdr3_nt: TGTGCCAGCAGTTACTCCGGGACGGCTGGTGAGCAGTACTTC
v_call: TRBV2; clone_size: NA; j_call: TRBJ1-1; cdr3_length: 14; d_call: TRBD1; cdr3_aa: CASSSTGGGTEAFF; cdr3_nt: TGTGCCAGCAGTTCTACAGGGGGGGGTACTGAAGCTTTCTTT
v_call: TRBV10-3; clone_size: NA; j_call: TRBJ1-1; cdr3_length: 13; d_call: TRBD1; cdr3_aa: CAITDRGETEAFF; cdr3_nt: TGTGCCATCACTGACAGGGGGGAGACTGAAGCTTTCTTT
v_call: TRBV5-1; clone_size: NA; j_call: TRBJ2-7; cdr3_length: 14; d_call: TRBD1; cdr3_aa: CASSAGQGLVEQYF; cdr3_nt: TGCGCCAGCAGCGCAGGACAGGGTCTCGTCGAGCAGTACTTC
v_call: TRBV14; clone_size: few; j_call: TRBJ1-1; cdr3_length: 15; d_call: NA; cdr3_aa: CASSQDRLENTEAFF; cdr3_nt: TGTGCCAGCAGCCAAGATAGGCTAGAGAACACTGAAGCTTTCTTT
v_call: TRBV6-6; clone_size: once; j_call: TRBJ2-7; cdr3_length: 16; d_call: TRBD2; cdr3_aa: CASSYSGREQSYEQYF; cdr3_nt: TGTGCCAGCAGTTACTCGGGGCGGGAGCAATCCTACGAGCAGTACTTC
v_call: TRBV28; clone_size: once; j_call: TRBJ1-5; cdr3_length: 13; d_call: NA; cdr3_aa: CASRLQGDQPQHF; cdr3_nt: TGTGCCAGCAGATTACAGGGAGATCAGCCCCAGCATTTT
v_call: TRBV19; clone_size: NA; j_call: TRBJ2-7; cdr3_length: 15; d_call: NA; cdr3_aa: CASRRETGTSSEQYF; cdr3_nt: TGTGCCAGTAGACGGGAGACAGGGACTTCCTCCGAGCAGTACTTC
v_call: TRBV7-9; clone_size: NA; j_call: TRBJ2-1; cdr3_length: 15; d_call: TRBD2; cdr3_aa: CASSLAGSSYNEQFF; cdr3_nt: TGTGCCAGCAGCCTAGCGGGCAGCTCCTACAATGAGCAGTTCTTC
v_call: TRBV15; clone_size: NA; j_call: TRBJ2-3; cdr3_length: 17; d_call: NA; cdr3_aa: CATSTTIFAPGTDTQYF; cdr3_nt: TGTGCCACCAGCACAACTATTTTCGCGCCGGGCACAGATACGCAGTATTTT
v_call: TRBV15; clone_size: NA; j_call: TRBJ2-3; cdr3_length: 16; d_call: NA; cdr3_aa: CATSNPPGLSTDTQYF; cdr3_nt: TGTGCCACCAGCAACCCACCGGGCCTAAGCACAGATACGCAGTATTTT
v_call: TRBV9; clone_size: once; j_call: TRBJ1-2; cdr3_length: 14; d_call: NA; cdr3_aa: CASSASGTQYGYTF; cdr3_nt: TGTGCCAGCAGCGCGTCCGGGACGCAATATGGCTACACCTTC
v_call: TRBV27; clone_size: once; j_call: TRBJ1-1; cdr3_length: 13; d_call: NA; cdr3_aa: CASSLADGTEAFF; cdr3_nt: TGTGCCAGCAGTTTGGCAGACGGGACTGAAGCTTTCTTT
v_call: TRBV6-4; clone_size: NA; j_call: TRBJ1-5; cdr3_length: 18; d_call: NA; cdr3_aa: CASSDDNDPLGSNQPQHF; cdr3_nt: TGTGCCAGCAGTGACGATAATGACCCCTTAGGTAGCAATCAGCCCCAGCATTTT
v_call: TRBV9; clone_size: once; j_call: TRBJ1-2; cdr3_length: 14; d_call: NA; cdr3_aa: CASSTRLGDYGYTF; cdr3_nt: TGTGCCAGCAGCACCCGTTTGGGGGACTATGGCTACACCTTC
v_call: TRBV4-1; clone_size: NA; j_call: TRBJ2-1; cdr3_length: 11; d_call: NA; cdr3_aa: CASSQGGRSVF; cdr3_nt: TGCGCCAGCAGCCAAGGGGGGAGAAGTGTCTTC
v_call: TRBV7-7; clone_size: NA; j_call: TRBJ1-3; cdr3_length: 15; d_call: NA; cdr3_aa: CASSLDRGSGNTIYF; cdr3_nt: TGTGCCAGCAGCTTAGACCGGGGTTCAGGAAACACCATATATTTT